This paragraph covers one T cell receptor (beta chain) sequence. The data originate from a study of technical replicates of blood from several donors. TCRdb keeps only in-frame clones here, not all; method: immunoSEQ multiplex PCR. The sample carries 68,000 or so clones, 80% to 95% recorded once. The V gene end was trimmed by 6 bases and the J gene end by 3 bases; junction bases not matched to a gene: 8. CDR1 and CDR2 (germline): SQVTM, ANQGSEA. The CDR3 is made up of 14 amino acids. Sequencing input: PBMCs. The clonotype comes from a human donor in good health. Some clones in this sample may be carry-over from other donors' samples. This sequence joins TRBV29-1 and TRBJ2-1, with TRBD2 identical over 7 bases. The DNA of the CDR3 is TGCAGCGTCGCTTTGGCGGGGGACTACAATGAGCAGTTCTTC. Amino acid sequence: CSVALAGDYNEQFF.